The present TCR beta chain was sequenced within a study of Graves' ophthalmopathy and Graves' hyperthyroidism. Study-wide results and limits: As the model predicted ophthalmopathy progression, it achieved a sensitivity of 55% to 71% and a specificity of about 72%. Blood repertoires reportedly contained most expanded thyroid clonotypes above 0.001 frequency. A roughly 81% specificity and 87.88% sensitivity were achieved by a 13-signature model that separated ophthalmopathy from stable hyperthyroidism.

If patients had other autoimmune diseases, uncontrolled infections, pregnancy or lactation, they were excluded. The CDR3 totals 14 residues. Deletions cut 3 bases from V and 0 bases from J, with 9 bases between. Germline-derived CDR1 and CDR2 are SGHTA and FQGNSA. Amplification of the TCR beta CDR3 regions used RNA transcripts (as template). After a first-round RT-PCR with HTBI primers, a second-round multiplex PCR was run. TCRdb itself ran the multiplex PCR reads through MiXCR, one entry per CDR3 protein. Of 350,000 to 450,000 distinct CDR3 sequences detected, around a fifth appear once; the ten largest clones hold around 3.1%. This clonotype was found many times. Antigen specificity is unknown. A clone one base away is much larger, so this may be a read error.

This TCR was recovered from a woman between 18 and 29 years old with stable Graves' hyperthyroidism. Specimen: peripheral blood. The chain combines TRBV7-2 with TRBJ2-7, with D maybe TRBD1 (6 bases). CDR3 protein: CASSFTGSSYEQYF. The CDR3 coding sequence is TGTGCCAGCAGCTTCACAGGGAGCTCCTACGAGCAGTACTTC.